This T cell receptor (beta chain) was sequenced during a study of cytomegalovirus exposure and HLA in healthy donors. PCR amplification relied on 60 Vbeta primers (plus 13 Jbeta primers). Only in-frame clones appear in the TCRdb table, and some are missing; sequencing was by immunoSEQ multiplex PCR. Found here are under 150,000 clones, 9% to 10% of them singletons; the top ten hold less than 4%. On this clone itself: The target antigen is unknown. This sample includes further DNA sequences coding for the same CDR3.

Every donor was a healthy person donating bone marrow. Points from the study as a whole: In a later analysis, TCR beta V- and J-gene trimming showed a link to a missense DCLRE1C variant.

CDR1 is SGHDT and CDR2 is YYEEEE in the germline V gene. The CDR3 totals 14 residues. V was cut by 0 bases and J by 1 base, with 7 bases left in between. V usage is TRBV5-6 and J usage is TRBJ1-1; D perhaps matches TRBD1 (5 bases). The sequenced sample was PBMCs. This TCR derives from a man aged 30 to 45 in good health and CMV-seronegative. CDR3 in amino acids: CASSLAGGNTEAFF. CDR3 bases: TGTGCCAGCAGCTTGGCCGGGGGGAACACTGAAGCTTTCTTT.